What follows are 21 T cell receptor beta chains derived from one specimen sequenced in a study of post-analysis software for immune sequencing data. These receptors' antigens are unknown. Regarding the study as a whole: Roughly five TRBV segments appeared more often in patients than in controls, and TRBV5-6, TRBV5-1 and TRBV20-1 were among these.

Unique-molecular-identifier-tagged TCR beta cDNA libraries were used. In TCRdb, the PCR reads were re-called with MiXCR into one record per CDR3 protein. This repertoire shows about 770,000 distinct CDR3 sequences, roughly 46% found once; its top ten account for 4% to 5%. Specimen: blood. Receptors were obtained from a girl between 5 and 17 years old with multiple sclerosis.

The genes are TRBV7-9 and TRBJ2-7; TRBD1 might be the D (7 bases). V lost 5 bases to trimming and J lost 0 bases, with 14 bases between them. This CDR3 is built from 15 residues. The V gene's germline CDR1 is SEHNR and CDR2 FQNEAQ (reference sequence). The CDR3 DNA sequence: TGTGCCAGCAGCCCCCAGGGGGGCGGCTCCTACGAGCAGTACTTC. Its translation: CASSPQGGGSYEQYF. Full variable domain (outside the CDR3, taken from reference TRBV7-9 and TRBJ2-7): DTGVSQNPRHKITKRGQNVTFRCDPISEHNRLYWYRQTLGQGPEFLTYFQNEAQLEKSRLLSDRFSAERPKGSFSTLEIQRTEQGDSAMYLCASSPQGGGSYEQYFGPGTRLTVT.

The chain carries TRBV6-2 or TRBV6-3 and TRBJ2-5; TRBD1 matches 11 bases. The CDR3 runs 18 residues. The trim removed 7 bases at V and 2 bases at J, leaving 15 bases unmatched. Looked up from germline, CDR1 is MNHEY and CDR2 is SVGEGT. The CDR3 DNA reads TGTGCCAGCACCCTCCACCCGGACAGGGGGCAGGGGCAAGAGACCCAGTACTTC. As protein: CASTLHPDRGQGQETQYF.

This chain uses TRBV13 with TRBJ2-1; perhaps TRBD2 as D (6 bases). The CDR3 consists of 18 residues. Germline V gene data show CDR1 as PRHDT and CDR2 as FYEKMQ (reference sequence). Trimming pared 2 bases from V and 2 bases from J, leaving 19 bases between. CDR3 DNA sequence: TGTGCCAGCAGCTTATTTGTCTCGCGGCGGGAAGCCTACAATGAGCAGTTCTTC. Amino acids: CASSLFVSRREAYNEQFF.

CDR3 region: CASSLSGGPNEKLFF. The CDR3 coding sequence is TGTGCCAGCAGCCTAAGCGGGGGCCCTAATGAAAAACTGTTTTTT. The chain employs TRBV6-6 and TRBJ1-4, with D possibly being TRBD1 (6 bases). Germline V gene sequence: CDR1 MNHNY, CDR2 SVGAGI (reference sequence). V lost 6 bases, J lost 3 bases, and 14 bases lay in between. This CDR3 comprises 15 residues.

The chain recombines TRBV9 with TRBJ1-1; 7 bases fit TRBD1. The CDR3 runs 14 residues. Germline CDR1 and CDR2: SGDLS and YYNGEE. V was clipped by 0 bases and J by 5 bases; unmatched bases: 4. This CDR3 reads CASSVEAGGTEAFF. CDR3 coding DNA: TGTGCCAGCAGCGTAGAAGCAGGGGGGACTGAAGCTTTCTTT.

This clonotype was seen a handful of times. The chain couples TRBV5-1 to TRBJ2-7; D unclear. Germline values: CDR1 SGHRS, CDR2 YFSETQ. V lost 0 bases and J 6 bases, leaving 7 bases between the germline ends. The length of the CDR3 is 12 residues. This chain's CDR3 is CASSLDSAEQYF. Here the CDR3 DNA reads TGCGCCAGCAGCTTGGACTCCGCCGAGCAGTACTTC.

V usage is TRBV5-1 and J usage is TRBJ1-1; 8 positions agree with TRBD1. This CDR3 is built from 15 residues. CDR1 and CDR2 (germline): SGHRS, YFSETQ. The trim removed 0 bases at V and 0 bases at J, leaving 1 base unmatched. This CDR3 reads CASSLGQGMNTEAFF. DNA of the CDR3: TGCGCCAGCAGCTTGGGACAGGGGATGAACACTGAAGCTTTCTTT.

In this sample, this clonotype turned up a few times. The CDR3 here is CASSQDGEGMMGETQYF. The CDR3, as DNA: TGCGCCAGCAGCCAAGATGGGGAAGGGATGATGGGGGAGACCCAGTACTTC. V and J are TRBV4-1 and TRBJ2-5; D is unclear. CDR3 length equals 17 residues. Trimming shortened V by 0 bases and J by 5 bases, and 19 bases separated the two germline ends. Germline CDR1 reads MGHRA; CDR2 reads YSYEKL.

In nucleotides, the CDR3 is TGCAGCGTTGAGATTCGGGCGAACACTGAAGCTTTCTTT. Translation gives CSVEIRANTEAFF. The chain recombines TRBV29-1 with TRBJ1-1; D gene uncertain. From germline, CDR1 is SQVTM and CDR2 ANQGSEA. V dropped 3 bases and J dropped 1 base, with 9 bases sitting between them. The CDR3 totals 13 residues.

The table lists this clonotype with a few counts. The chain is built from TRBV6-2 or TRBV6-3 and TRBJ2-1; 10 nucleotides match TRBD2. V lost 7 bases, J lost 4 bases, and 7 bases stayed unmatched. Germline values: CDR1 MNHEY, CDR2 SVGEGT. This CDR3 comprises 15 residues. The CDR3 loop is CASIPSGSFYNEQFF. The CDR3 DNA sequence: TGTGCCAGCATTCCTAGCGGGAGTTTTTACAATGAGCAGTTCTTC.

The chain is built from TRBV30 and TRBJ2-7, with 8 bases that match TRBD2. Germline-derived CDR1 and CDR2 are GTSNPN and SVGIG (reference sequence). The CDR3 loop spans 13 amino acids. V was pared by 7 bases and J by 3 bases, with 8 bases of the junction left unmatched. CDR3 DNA sequence: TGTGCCTCAATACTAGCGGAGCACTACGAGCAGTACTTC. Its protein is CASILAEHYEQYF.

This clonotype turned up a few times. The gene calls are TRBV20-1 and TRBJ2-7; 9 bases align to TRBD2. The J call is doubtful: the DNA matches TRBJ2-5 better. Germline V gives CDR1 DFQATT, CDR2 SNEGSKA (reference sequence). This CDR3 has 16 amino acids. The CDR3 DNA follows: TGCAGTGCTGAGTCCCGTAGCGGGAGCGCCCTTGGGACCCAGTACTTC. Protein sequence: CSAESRSGSALGTQYF.

About this clonotype itself: A read error may produce the germline difference seen at one junction end. The V gene is TRBV20-1, the J gene TRBJ1-2; D unclear. This CDR3 comprises 12 residues. From germline, CDR1 is DFQATT and CDR2 SNEGSKA (reference sequence). CDR3 DNA: TGCAATGCTAGTGGGGTGGACTATGGCTACACCTTC. This translates into CNASGVDYGYTF.

This clonotype was counted a few times. V is TRBV15 and J is TRBJ2-7; no firm D call. Trimming took 4 bases from V and 3 from J, leaving 13 bases between them. Germline-derived CDR1 and CDR2 are LNHNV and YYDKDF (reference sequence). The CDR3 contains 14 residues. In DNA, the CDR3 is TGTGCCACCAGCAACTTTGAGGTGAGCTACGAGCAGTACTTC. Translated: CATSNFEVSYEQYF.

J is TRBJ2-1 and V is TRBV5-5; possibly TRBD1 for D (5 bases). The length of the CDR3 is 16 residues. The germline CDR1 and CDR2 sequences are SGHKS and YYEKEE (reference sequence). Trimming took off 0 bases at V and 2 bases at J, with 12 bases between the two ends. CDR3 protein: CASSLALDSAYNEQFF. Here the CDR3 DNA reads TGTGCCAGCAGCTTGGCCCTCGACAGCGCCTACAATGAGCAGTTCTTC. The full variable domain, rest sourced from reference TRBV5-5 and TRBJ2-1, is DAGVTQSPTHLIKTRGQQVTLRCSPISGHKSVSWYQQVLGQGPQFIFQYYEKEERGRGNFPDRFSARQFPNYSSELNVNALLLGDSALYLCASSLALDSAYNEQFFGPGTRLTVL.

The chain employs TRBV6-2 or TRBV6-3 and TRBJ2-1; TRBD2 matches 14 bases. CDR3 length equals 16 residues. Germline trimming cut 0 bases from V and 8 bases from J; bases unmatched to any gene: 3. The germline V gene encodes CDR1 MNHEY and CDR2 SVGEGT. This chain's CDR3 is CASSYSGLAGVDEQFF. The DNA for the CDR3 is TGTGCCAGCAGTTACTCGGGACTAGCGGGAGTGGATGAGCAGTTCTTC.

This clonotype was counted a few times. The genes are TRBV7-2 and TRBJ2-7; 7 bases align to TRBD2. CDR1 is SGHTA and CDR2 is FQGNSA in the germline V gene. The junction had 9 bases not matched to a gene; V was cut back by 7 bases and J by 0 bases. This CDR3 region has 15 residues. CDR3 residues: CASNARAGSSYEQYF. CDR3 DNA: TGTGCCAGCAACGCACGAGCGGGATCCTCCTACGAGCAGTACTTC.

The chain uses TRBV7-8 and TRBJ2-5, with TRBD2 matching 11 bases. Germline V gives CDR1 SGHVS, CDR2 FQNEAQ. The CDR3 covers 15 residues. Germline trimming cut 5 bases from V and 6 bases from J; bases unmatched to any gene: 8. CDR3 residues: CASSPRLAGRQTQYF. DNA for the CDR3: TGTGCCAGCAGCCCTCGACTAGCGGGGCGGCAGACCCAGTACTTC.

This clonotype has more than one count but fewer than ten. V gene TRBV7-2 combines with J gene TRBJ1-1; a possible D gene is TRBD1 (6 bases). Trimming took off 2 bases at V and 1 base at J, with 8 bases between the two ends. CDR3 length equals 14 residues. Germline CDR1 and CDR2: SGHTA and FQGNSA. The CDR3 sequence is CASSLIGGNTEAFF. CDR3 nucleotides: TGTGCCAGCAGCTTAATAGGGGGGAACACTGAAGCTTTCTTT.

V is TRBV12-3 or TRBV12-4 and J is TRBJ1-2; 8 bases match TRBD1. The ends lost 5 bases at V and 7 bases at J; junction bases unmatched: 6. This CDR3 is built from 13 residues. Here the CDR3 DNA reads TGTGCCAGCAGTACCGCAGGGGGCACTGGCTACACCTTC. Encoded protein: CASSTAGGTGYTF.

Turning to this clonotype: An end of the junction differs from the germline gene, which may be a read error. The chain uses TRBV12-3 or TRBV12-4 and TRBJ2-7; 12 bases line up with TRBD2. The CDR3 has 15 residues. As DNA, the CDR3 is TGTGCCAGCTCGGGGGGACTAGCGGGCACCTACGGGCAGTACTTC. It codes for CASSGGLAGTYGQYF.